One sample yielded the 13 T cell receptor beta chains listed below, sequenced in a study of blood T cells in healthy people across ages. A sample-barcoded 5' primer and a J-beta primer mix were used in a second PCR of about 7 to 12 cycles. TCRdb used MiXCR to reprocess the 5' RACE reads, holding one entry per CDR3 protein. The sample includes roughly 1.4 million distinct CDR3 sequences, roughly 60% of them seen just once. Sequencing was performed on blood. The receptors stem from a man in his late teens or twenties in good health.

As DNA, the CDR3 is TGCAGTGCTAGAGATGGGTCGGCTCCATACAATGAGCAGTTCTTC. This sequence encodes CSARDGSAPYNEQFF. The chain uses TRBV20-1 and TRBJ2-1; unclear D gene. CDR1 is DFQATT and CDR2 is SNEGSKA in the germline V gene (reference sequence). This CDR3 is built from 15 residues. V was pared by 0 bases and J by 4 bases, with 13 bases between.

This clonotype was detected only a few times. The V and J genes are TRBV12-3 or TRBV12-4 and TRBJ2-3; the D gene is possibly TRBD1 (6 bases). The V end lost 3 bases, the J end lost 1 base, and 14 bases lay between the germline ends. There are 16 residues in the CDR3. The CDR3 DNA sequence: TGTGCCAGCAGTTTCAGATCAGGGGCCGGCACAGATACGCAGTATTTT. This translates into CASSFRSGAGTDTQYF.

CDR3 bases: TGTGCCATCAGTGAGAGAGGACTAGCGGGCCTCCCTTACGAGCAGTACTTC. Encoded protein: CAISERGLAGLPYEQYF. The rearrangement joins TRBV10-3 to TRBJ2-7, with 11 bases matching TRBD2. Germline V CDR1 and CDR2: ENHRY, SYGVKD. With V trimmed by 2 bases and J by 4 bases, 10 bases remained unmatched. CDR3 length: 17 amino acids.

The chain couples TRBV4-1 to TRBJ2-5; the D gene is possibly TRBD1 (6 bases). The germline V gene has CDR1 MGHRA and CDR2 YSYEKL. This CDR3 has 14 residues. The ends were cut back, 1 base at V and 3 bases at J, with 9 bases in the middle. As DNA, the CDR3 is TGCGCCAGCAGCCAAGTATACAGGGAAGAGACCCAGTACTTC. Amino acids: CASSQVYREETQYF.

This clonotype appeared a single time. The chain couples TRBV5-5 to TRBJ2-4; 10 nucleotides align to TRBD2. Germline trimming cut 4 bases from V and 7 bases from J; bases unmatched to any gene: 5. The germline CDR1 and CDR2 sequences are SGHKS and YYEKEE (reference sequence). The CDR3 runs 14 residues. The CDR3 reads CASSVQTSGNIQYF. CDR3 DNA sequence: TGTGCCAGCAGCGTGCAGACTAGCGGGAACATTCAGTACTTC.

CDR3 amino acids: CASSQGANSPYEQYF. The CDR3 nucleotides read TGCGCCAGCAGCCAAGGGGCGAACTCCCCCTACGAGCAGTACTTC. The genes are TRBV4-1 and TRBJ2-7, with unresolved D. The CDR3 has 15 residues. The V gene lost 1 base and the J gene lost 2 bases, with 12 bases spanning the gap. Germline CDR1 MGHRA, CDR2 YSYEKL.

The chain combines TRBV12-3 or TRBV12-4 with TRBJ1-1; possible D gene TRBD1, 6 bases. The ends were cut back, 6 bases at V and 1 base at J, with 9 bases in the middle. The CDR3 contains 13 residues. This CDR3 is CASSWTANTEAFF. The CDR3 region has the DNA TGTGCCAGCAGCTGGACAGCGAACACTGAAGCTTTCTTT.

The table lists this clonotype with a few counts. V is TRBV13 and J is TRBJ1-2; no definite D call. CDR1 and CDR2 (germline): PRHDT, FYEKMQ (reference sequence). The CDR3 runs to 14 residues. V dropped 5 bases and J dropped 3 bases, with 13 bases sitting between them. The CDR3 sequence: CASSTKNNYYGYTF. In DNA form, the CDR3 reads TGTGCCAGCAGCACAAAAAATAACTACTATGGCTACACCTTC.

The table lists this clonotype with a few counts. V is TRBV5-1 and J is TRBJ2-7; possibly TRBD1 for D (6 bases). CDR1 and CDR2 from the germline V gene are SGHRS and YFSETQ. This CDR3 has 15 amino acids. Between the trimmed V and J ends, which lost 0 bases and 0 bases, there was a span of 10 bases. CDR3 DNA sequence: TGCGCCAGCAGCTTGGACGACAGGACCTCCTACGAGCAGTACTTC. Translating it yields CASSLDDRTSYEQYF.

CDR3 amino acids: CASSQDLSGTQYF. In nucleotides, the CDR3 is TGTGCCAGCAGCCAAGATTTATCCGGGACCCAGTACTTC. The V gene is TRBV4-2, the J gene TRBJ2-5, with D uncertain. Germline values: CDR1 LGHNA, CDR2 YNFKEQ. Trimming took off 0 bases at V and 7 bases at J, with 9 bases between the two ends. The CDR3 consists of 13 residues.

The rearrangement joins TRBV7-2 to TRBJ2-5; 10 bases line up with TRBD2. The CDR3 has 14 amino acids. Unmatched junction bases numbered 4, after V lost 4 bases and J lost 5 bases. In germline, CDR1 is SGHTA, CDR2 FQGNSA. The CDR3 loop is CASSSSGGWETQYF. DNA for the CDR3: TGTGCCAGCAGCTCTAGCGGGGGCTGGGAGACCCAGTACTTC.

This clonotype appeared a single time. The rearrangement joins TRBV20-1 to TRBJ2-1; 11 nucleotides match TRBD2. Germline trimming cut 3 bases from V and 9 bases from J; bases unmatched to any gene: 13. Germline V gene sequence: CDR1 DFQATT, CDR2 SNEGSKA (reference sequence). The CDR3 sequence is 16 residues long. CDR3 sequence: CSARVLAGAVVCEQFF. The CDR3, as DNA: TGCAGTGCTAGGGTACTAGCGGGAGCCGTTGTTTGTGAGCAGTTCTTC.

The chain is built from TRBV20-1 and TRBJ2-5; D gene unclear. This CDR3 spans 13 amino acids. Looked up from germline, CDR1 is DFQATT and CDR2 is SNEGSKA (reference sequence). Trimming took off 2 bases at V and 2 bases at J, with 9 bases between the two ends. Here the CDR3 DNA reads TGCAGTGCTAGATCGCGACGGCAAGAGACCCAGTACTTC. This gives the protein CSARSRRQETQYF.